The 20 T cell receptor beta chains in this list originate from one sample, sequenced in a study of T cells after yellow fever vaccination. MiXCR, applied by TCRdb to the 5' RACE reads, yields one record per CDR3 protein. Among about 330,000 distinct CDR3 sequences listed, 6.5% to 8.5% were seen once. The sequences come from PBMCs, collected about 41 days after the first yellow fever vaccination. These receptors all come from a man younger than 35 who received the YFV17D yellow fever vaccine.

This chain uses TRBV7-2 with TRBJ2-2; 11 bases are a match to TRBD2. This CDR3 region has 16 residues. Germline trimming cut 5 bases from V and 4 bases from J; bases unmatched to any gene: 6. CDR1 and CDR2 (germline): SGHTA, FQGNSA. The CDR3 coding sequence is TGTGCCAGCAGCACCGGGACTAGCGGAACCACCGGGGAGCTGTTTTTT. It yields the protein CASSTGTSGTTGELFF.

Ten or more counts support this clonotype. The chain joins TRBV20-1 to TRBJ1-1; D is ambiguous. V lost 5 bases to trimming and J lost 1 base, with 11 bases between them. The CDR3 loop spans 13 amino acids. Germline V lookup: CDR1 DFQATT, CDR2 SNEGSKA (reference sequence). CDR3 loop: CSAASFRNTEAFF. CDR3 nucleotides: TGCAGTGCTGCCTCGTTCAGGAACACTGAAGCTTTCTTT.

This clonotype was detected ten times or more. CDR3 protein: CSGLLSYRLIGNEQFF. Written as DNA, the CDR3 is TGCAGCGGACTCCTTTCCTACAGGTTAATAGGCAATGAGCAGTTCTTC. This chain joins TRBV29-1 and TRBJ2-1, with D maybe TRBD1 (5 bases). Germline assignment: CDR1 SQVTM and CDR2 ANQGSEA. CDR3 length equals 16 residues. V lost 7 bases and J lost 6, with 25 bases in between.

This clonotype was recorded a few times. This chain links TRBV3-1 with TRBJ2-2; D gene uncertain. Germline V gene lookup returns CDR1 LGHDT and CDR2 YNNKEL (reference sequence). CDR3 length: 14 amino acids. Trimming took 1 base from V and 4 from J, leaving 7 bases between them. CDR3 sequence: CASSQALSTGELFF. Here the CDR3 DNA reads TGTGCCAGCAGCCAAGCTCTCAGCACCGGGGAGCTGTTTTTT.

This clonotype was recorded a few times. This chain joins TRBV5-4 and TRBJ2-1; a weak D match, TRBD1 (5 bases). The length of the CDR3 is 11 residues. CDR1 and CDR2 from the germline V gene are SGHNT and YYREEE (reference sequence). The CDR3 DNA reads TGTGCTTCCAAAGGGGCAGATGAGCAGTTCTTC. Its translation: CASKGADEQFF.

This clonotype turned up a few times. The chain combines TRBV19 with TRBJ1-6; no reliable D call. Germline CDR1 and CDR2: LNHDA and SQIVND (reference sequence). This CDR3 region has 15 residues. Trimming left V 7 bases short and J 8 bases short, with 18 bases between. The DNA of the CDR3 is TGTGCCAGTAAAGTAGGCGGTCGGTGGGATTCACCCCTCCACTTT. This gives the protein CASKVGGRWDSPLHF.

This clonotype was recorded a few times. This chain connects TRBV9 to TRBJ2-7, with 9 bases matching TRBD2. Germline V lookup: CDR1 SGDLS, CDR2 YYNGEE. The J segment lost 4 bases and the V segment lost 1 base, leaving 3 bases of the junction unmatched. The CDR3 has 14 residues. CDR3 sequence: CASSVTAGGYEQYF. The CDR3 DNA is TGTGCCAGCAGCGTAACCGCGGGGGGGTACGAGCAGTACTTC.

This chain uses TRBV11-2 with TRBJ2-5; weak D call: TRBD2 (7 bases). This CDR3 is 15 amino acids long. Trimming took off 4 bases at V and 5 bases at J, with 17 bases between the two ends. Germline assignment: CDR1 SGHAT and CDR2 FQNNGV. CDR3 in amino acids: CASSWRGPTVETQYF. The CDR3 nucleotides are TGTGCCAGCAGCTGGCGGGGGCCCACCGTGGAGACCCAGTACTTC.

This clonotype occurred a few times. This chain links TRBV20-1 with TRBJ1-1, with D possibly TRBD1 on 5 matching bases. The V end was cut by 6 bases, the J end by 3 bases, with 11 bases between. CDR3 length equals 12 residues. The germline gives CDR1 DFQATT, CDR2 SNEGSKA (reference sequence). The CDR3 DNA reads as TGCAGTGCGGGGACGGCCTACACTGAAGCTTTCTTT. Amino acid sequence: CSAGTAYTEAFF.

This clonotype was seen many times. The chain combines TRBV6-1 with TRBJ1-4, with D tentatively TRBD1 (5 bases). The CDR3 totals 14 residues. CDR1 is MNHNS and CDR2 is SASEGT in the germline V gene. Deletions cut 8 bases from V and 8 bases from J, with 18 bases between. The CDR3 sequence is CASQGAGRGEKLFF. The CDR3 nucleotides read TGTGCCAGCCAGGGAGCAGGGCGAGGGGAAAAACTGTTTTTT.

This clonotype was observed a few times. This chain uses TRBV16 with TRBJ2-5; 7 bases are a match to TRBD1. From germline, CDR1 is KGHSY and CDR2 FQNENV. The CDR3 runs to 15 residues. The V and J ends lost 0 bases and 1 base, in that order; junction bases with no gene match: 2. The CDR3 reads CASSQSGQSQETQYF. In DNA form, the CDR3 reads TGTGCCAGCAGCCAATCGGGACAGTCCCAAGAGACCCAGTACTTC. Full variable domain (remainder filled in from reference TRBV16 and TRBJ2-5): GEEVAQTPKHLVRGEGQKAKLYCAPIKGHSYVFWYQQVLKNEFKFLISFQNENVFDETGMPKERFSAKCLPNSPCSLEIQATKLEDSAVYFCASSQSGQSQETQYFGPGTRLLVL.

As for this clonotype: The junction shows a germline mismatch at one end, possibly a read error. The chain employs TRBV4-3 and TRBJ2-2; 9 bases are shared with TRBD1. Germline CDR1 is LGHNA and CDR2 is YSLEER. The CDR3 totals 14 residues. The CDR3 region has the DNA TGCGCCAGCCGTTCCAGGACAGGGGCCGGAGAGCTGTTTTTT. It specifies CASRSRTGAGELFF.

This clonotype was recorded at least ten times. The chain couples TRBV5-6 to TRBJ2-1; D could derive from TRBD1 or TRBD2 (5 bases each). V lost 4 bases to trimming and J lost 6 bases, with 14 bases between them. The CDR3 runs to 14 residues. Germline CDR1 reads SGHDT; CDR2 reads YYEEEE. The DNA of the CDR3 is TGTGCCAGCAGCGCGGTTGGGACGGGCAATGAGCAGTTCTTC. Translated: CASSAVGTGNEQFF.

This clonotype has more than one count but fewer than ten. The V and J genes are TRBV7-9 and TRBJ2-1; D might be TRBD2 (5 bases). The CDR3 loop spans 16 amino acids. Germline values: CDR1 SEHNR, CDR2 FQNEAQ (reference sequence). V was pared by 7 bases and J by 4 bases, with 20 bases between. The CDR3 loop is CASTRPGLAPYNEQFF. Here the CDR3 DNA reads TGTGCCAGCACCCGCCCCGGGTTAGCGCCTTACAATGAGCAGTTCTTC.

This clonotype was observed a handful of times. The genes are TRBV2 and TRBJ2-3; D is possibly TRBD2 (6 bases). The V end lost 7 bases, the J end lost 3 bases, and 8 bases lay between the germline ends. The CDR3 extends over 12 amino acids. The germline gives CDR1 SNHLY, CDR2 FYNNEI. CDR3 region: CASIGGTDTQYF. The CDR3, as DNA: TGTGCCAGCATCGGGGGAACAGATACGCAGTATTTT.

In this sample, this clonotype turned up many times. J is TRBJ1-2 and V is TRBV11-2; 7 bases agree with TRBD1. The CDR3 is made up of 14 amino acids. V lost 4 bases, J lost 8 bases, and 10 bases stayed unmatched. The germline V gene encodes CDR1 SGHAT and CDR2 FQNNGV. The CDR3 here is CASSSLTDRPGYTF. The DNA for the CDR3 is TGTGCCAGCAGCTCGCTAACGGACAGGCCAGGCTACACCTTC.

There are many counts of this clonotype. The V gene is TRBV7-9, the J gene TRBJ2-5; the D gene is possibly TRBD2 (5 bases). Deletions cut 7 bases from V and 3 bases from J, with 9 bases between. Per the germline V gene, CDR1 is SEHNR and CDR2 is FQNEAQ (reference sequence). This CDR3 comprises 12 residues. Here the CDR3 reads CASNSGEETQYF. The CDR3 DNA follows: TGTGCCAGCAATTCCGGGGAAGAGACCCAGTACTTC.

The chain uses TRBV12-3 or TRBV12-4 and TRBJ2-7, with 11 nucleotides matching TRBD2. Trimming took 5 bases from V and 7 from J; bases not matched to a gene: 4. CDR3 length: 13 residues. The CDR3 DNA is TGTGCCAGCAGTACTAGCGGGGGAGGAGAGCAGTACTTC. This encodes CASSTSGGGEQYF.

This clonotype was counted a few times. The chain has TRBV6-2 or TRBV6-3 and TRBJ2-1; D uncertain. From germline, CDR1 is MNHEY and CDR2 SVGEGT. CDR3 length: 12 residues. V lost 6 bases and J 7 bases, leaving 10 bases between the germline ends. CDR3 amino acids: CASSRGVNEQFF. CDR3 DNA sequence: TGTGCCAGCAGCCGAGGTGTAAATGAGCAGTTCTTC.

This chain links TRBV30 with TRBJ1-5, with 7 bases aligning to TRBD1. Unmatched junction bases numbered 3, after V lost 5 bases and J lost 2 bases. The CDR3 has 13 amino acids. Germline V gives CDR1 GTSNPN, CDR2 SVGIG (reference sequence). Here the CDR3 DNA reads TGTGCCTGGTCCGGACAGGGCAATCAGCCCCAGCATTTT. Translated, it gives CAWSGQGNQPQHF.